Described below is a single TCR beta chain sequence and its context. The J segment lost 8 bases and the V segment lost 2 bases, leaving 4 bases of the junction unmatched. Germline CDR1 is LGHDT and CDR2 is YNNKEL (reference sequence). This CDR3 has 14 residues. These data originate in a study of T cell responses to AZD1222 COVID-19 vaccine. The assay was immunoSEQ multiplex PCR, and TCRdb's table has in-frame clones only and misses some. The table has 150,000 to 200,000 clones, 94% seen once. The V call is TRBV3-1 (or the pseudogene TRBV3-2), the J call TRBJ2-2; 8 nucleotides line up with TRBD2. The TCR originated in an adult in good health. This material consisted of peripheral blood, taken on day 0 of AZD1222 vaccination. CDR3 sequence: CASSQRRLAGELFF. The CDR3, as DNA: TGTGCCAGCAGCCAACGCCGACTAGCGGGGGAGCTGTTTTTT.